This T cell receptor (beta chain) was captured by sequencing in a study of graft-versus-host responses after intestinal transplantation. This clone was detected only once. What it binds is not known. The assay was immunoSEQ multiplex PCR, and TCRdb's table has in-frame clones only and misses some. The sample lists around 16,000 clones; approximately 89% were seen once. General observations from the study: Recipient marrow held GvH clones, some first seen in ileum or blood.

V lost 2 bases and J 0 bases, leaving 8 bases between the germline ends. This CDR3 comprises 15 residues. Germline V gives CDR1 MDHEN, CDR2 SYDVKM. Sample: PBMCs, taken roughly 110 days after intestinal transplant. The chain links TRBV28 to TRBJ2-1, with a weak D call TRBD2 (6 bases). This TCR derives from a human patient who received an intestinal transplant, so some T cells may come from the graft donor. The CDR3 coding sequence is TGTGCCAGCAGTTTACTAGCGAGCTCCTACAATGAGCAGTTCTTC. It is translated as CASSLLASSYNEQFF.